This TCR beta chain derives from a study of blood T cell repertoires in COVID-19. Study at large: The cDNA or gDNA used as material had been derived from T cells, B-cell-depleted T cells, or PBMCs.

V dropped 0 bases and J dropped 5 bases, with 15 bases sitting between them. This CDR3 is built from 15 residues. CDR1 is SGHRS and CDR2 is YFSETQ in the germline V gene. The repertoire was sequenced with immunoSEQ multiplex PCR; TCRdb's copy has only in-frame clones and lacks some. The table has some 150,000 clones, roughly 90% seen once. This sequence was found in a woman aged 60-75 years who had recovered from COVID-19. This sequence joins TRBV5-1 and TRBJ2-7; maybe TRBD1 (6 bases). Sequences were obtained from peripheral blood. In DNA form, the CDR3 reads TGCGCCAGCAGCTTGGAGGGACACCTGCTAGACGAGCAGTACTTC. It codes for CASSLEGHLLDEQYF.